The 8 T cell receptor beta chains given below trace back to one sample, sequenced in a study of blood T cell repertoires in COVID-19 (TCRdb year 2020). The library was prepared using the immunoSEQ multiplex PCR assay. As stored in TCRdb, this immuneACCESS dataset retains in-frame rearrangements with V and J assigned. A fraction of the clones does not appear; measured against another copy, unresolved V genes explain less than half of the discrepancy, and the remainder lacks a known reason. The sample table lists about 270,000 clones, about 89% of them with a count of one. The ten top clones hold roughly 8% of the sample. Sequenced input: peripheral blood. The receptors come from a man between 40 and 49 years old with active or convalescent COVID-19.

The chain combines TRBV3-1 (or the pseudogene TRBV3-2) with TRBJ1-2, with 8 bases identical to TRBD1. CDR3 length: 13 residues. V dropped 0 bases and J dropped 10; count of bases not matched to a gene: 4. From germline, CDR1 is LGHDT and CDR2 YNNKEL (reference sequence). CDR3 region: CASSQDQQGDYTF. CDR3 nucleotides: TGTGCCAGCAGCCAAGATCAACAGGGGGACTACACCTTC.

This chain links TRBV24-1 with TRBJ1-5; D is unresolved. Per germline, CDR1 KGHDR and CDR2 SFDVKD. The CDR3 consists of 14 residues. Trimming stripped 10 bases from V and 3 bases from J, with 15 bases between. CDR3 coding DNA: TGTGCCACTTCACTCGAGGGCCCCAATCAGCCCCAGCATTTT. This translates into CATSLEGPNQPQHF.

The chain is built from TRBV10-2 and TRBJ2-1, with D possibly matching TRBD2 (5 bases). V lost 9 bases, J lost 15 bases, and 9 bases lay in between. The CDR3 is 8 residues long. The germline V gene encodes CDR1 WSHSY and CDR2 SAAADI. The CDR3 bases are TGCGCCAGGGACTTATGGTTCTTC. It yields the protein CARDLWFF.

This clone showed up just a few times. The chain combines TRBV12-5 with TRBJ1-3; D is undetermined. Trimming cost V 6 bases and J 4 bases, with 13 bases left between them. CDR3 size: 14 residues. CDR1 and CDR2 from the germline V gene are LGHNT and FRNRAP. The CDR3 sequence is CASGLRLEGNTIYF. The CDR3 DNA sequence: TGTGCTAGTGGCCTCAGACTGGAAGGAAACACCATATATTTT.

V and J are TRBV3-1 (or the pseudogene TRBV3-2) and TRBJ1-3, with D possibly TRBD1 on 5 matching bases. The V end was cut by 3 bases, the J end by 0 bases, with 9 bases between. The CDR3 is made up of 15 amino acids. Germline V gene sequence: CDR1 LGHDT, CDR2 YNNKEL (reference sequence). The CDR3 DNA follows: TGTGCCAGCAGCCACAGGGAAATCTCTGGAAACACCATATATTTT. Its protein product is CASSHREISGNTIYF.

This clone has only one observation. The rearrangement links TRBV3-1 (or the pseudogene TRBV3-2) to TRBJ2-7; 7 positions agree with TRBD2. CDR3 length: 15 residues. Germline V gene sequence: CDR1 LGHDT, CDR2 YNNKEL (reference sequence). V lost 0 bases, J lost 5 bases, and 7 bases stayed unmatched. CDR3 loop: CASSQEGGIPHEQYF. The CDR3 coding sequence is TGTGCCAGCAGCCAAGAGGGGGGGATTCCCCACGAGCAGTACTTC.

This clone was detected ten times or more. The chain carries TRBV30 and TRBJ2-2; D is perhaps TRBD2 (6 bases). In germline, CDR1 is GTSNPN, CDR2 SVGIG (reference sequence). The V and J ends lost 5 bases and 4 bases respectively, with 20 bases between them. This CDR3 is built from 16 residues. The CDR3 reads CAWGRGLSGATGELFF. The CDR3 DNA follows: TGTGCCTGGGGAAGGGGACTTAGCGGAGCCACCGGGGAGCTGTTTTTT. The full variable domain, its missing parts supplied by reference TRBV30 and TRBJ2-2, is SQTIHQWPATLVQPVGSPLSLECTVEGTSNPNLYWYRQAAGRGLQLLFYSVGIGQISSEVPQNLSASRPQDRQFILSSKKLLLSDSGFYLCAWGRGLSGATGELFFGEGSRLTVL.

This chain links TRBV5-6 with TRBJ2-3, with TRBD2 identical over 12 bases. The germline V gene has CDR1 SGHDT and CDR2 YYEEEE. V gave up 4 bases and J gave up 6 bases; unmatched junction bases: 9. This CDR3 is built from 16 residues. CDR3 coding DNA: TGTGCCAGCAGCGCAAACCCGACTAGCGGGAGTGATACGCAGTATTTT. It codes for CASSANPTSGSDTQYF.